This T cell receptor (beta chain) was captured in a study of sequential checkpoint blockade in melanoma. Across the whole study: Randomization was 1:1 between first-line nivolumab→ipilimumab and ipilimumab→nivolumab.

The CDR3 contains 13 residues. Germline CDR1 LNHDA, CDR2 SQIVND (reference sequence). J gave up 3 bases and V 4 bases, and 2 bases lay outside the gene matches. The method was immunoSEQ multiplex PCR; TCRdb's version includes in-frame clones alone and lacks a portion of them. The table includes 2,500 or so clones, 22% detected once. The treatment here: randomized to nivolumab then ipilimumab (arm A) or the reverse (arm B). The genes are TRBV19 and TRBJ2-5; 7 bases align to TRBD1. The material sequenced was tumor tissue (inferred from file names), taken from a patient given nivolumab and ipilimumab in sequence. The sequence was obtained from a human donor with melanoma. In DNA, the CDR3 is TGTGCCAGTAGTAGAGGACAGGAAGAGACCCAGTACTTC. Translation: CASSRGQEETQYF.